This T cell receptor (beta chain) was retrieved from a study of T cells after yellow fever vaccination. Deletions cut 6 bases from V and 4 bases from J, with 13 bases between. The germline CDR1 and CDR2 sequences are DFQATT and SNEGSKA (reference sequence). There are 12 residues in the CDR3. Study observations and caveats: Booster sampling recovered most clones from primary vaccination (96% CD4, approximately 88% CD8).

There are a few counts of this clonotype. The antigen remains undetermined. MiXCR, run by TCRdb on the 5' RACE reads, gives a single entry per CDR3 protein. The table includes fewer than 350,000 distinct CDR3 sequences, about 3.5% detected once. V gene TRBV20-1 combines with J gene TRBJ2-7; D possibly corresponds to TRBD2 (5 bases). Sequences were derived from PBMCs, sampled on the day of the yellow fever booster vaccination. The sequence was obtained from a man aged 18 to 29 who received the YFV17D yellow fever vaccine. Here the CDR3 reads CSAEGSGYEQYV. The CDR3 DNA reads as TGCAGTGCCGAGGGTTCCGGGTACGAGCAGTACGTC.